These 25 T cell receptor beta chains were sequenced from one sample in a study of control samples from healthy donors and cancer patients. The repertoire was sequenced with immunoSEQ multiplex PCR; TCRdb's copy has only in-frame clones and lacks some. Of about 140,000 clones listed, 91% were seen once; the top ten hold more than 6.5%. The sequencing input was blood. Receptors originate from a young man in good health.

This clone was detected once. V usage is TRBV5-1 and J usage is TRBJ2-7; perhaps TRBD2 as D (6 bases). CDR1 is SGHRS and CDR2 is YFSETQ in the germline V gene. The ends were cut back, 5 bases at V and 2 bases at J, with 14 bases in the middle. The CDR3 has 14 residues. CDR3 nucleotides: TGCGCCAGCAGGAGGGAGGCCTCAACCTACGAGCAGTACTTC. Translating it yields CASRREASTYEQYF.

The chain is built from TRBV11-1 and TRBJ2-1; 9 bases are shared with TRBD2. Trimming cost V 2 bases and J 9 bases; bases outside gene matches: 5. This CDR3 region has 14 residues. Per germline, CDR1 SGHAT and CDR2 FQDESV (reference sequence). The CDR3 region is CASSLRGGDLEQFF. The DNA of the CDR3 is TGTGCCAGCAGCTTACGCGGGGGGGACCTTGAGCAGTTCTTC.

The gene calls are TRBV30 and TRBJ2-2; D unresolved. V dropped 6 bases and J dropped 2 bases, with 10 bases sitting between them. Germline CDR1 and CDR2: GTSNPN and SVGIG (reference sequence). The CDR3 covers 13 residues. The CDR3 bases are TGTGCCTGTAGTCGACAAAACACCGGGGAGCTGTTTTTT. This translates into CACSRQNTGELFF.

The chain is built from TRBV18 and TRBJ2-5, with TRBD2 as a possible D gene (5 bases). The germline V and J ends were trimmed by 4 bases and 8 bases, with 8 bases remaining between them. Germline V gene data show CDR1 as KGHSH and CDR2 as LQKENI. The CDR3 totals 11 residues. The CDR3 nucleotides read TGTGCCAGCTCACGGGAGAATACCCAGTACTTC. Protein product: CASSRENTQYF.

This rearrangement joins TRBV9 to TRBJ1-1, with 9 bases that match TRBD1. The J segment lost 7 bases and the V segment lost 0 bases, leaving 7 bases of the junction unmatched. The CDR3 extends over 15 amino acids. Germline CDR1 reads SGDLS; CDR2 reads YYNGEE. CDR3 region: CASSVVGQGVNEAFF. Here the CDR3 DNA reads TGTGCCAGCAGCGTAGTGGGACAGGGAGTCAATGAAGCTTTCTTT.

This chain connects TRBV7-9 to TRBJ1-3; D gene ambiguous. This CDR3 has 15 amino acids. CDR1 SEHNR and CDR2 FQNEAQ come from the germline V gene (reference sequence). V was shortened by 3 bases and J by 0 bases, with 9 bases between the two germline ends. The chain's CDR3 is CASSLGTTSGNTIYF. Here the CDR3 DNA reads TGTGCCAGCAGCTTGGGTACAACCTCTGGAAACACCATATATTTT.

This clone was counted only a few times. V and J are TRBV11-2 and TRBJ1-6; D perhaps matches TRBD1 (5 bases). The CDR3 has 15 residues. The V end lost 1 base, the J end lost 10 bases, and 14 bases lay between the germline ends. Germline CDR1 and CDR2: SGHAT and FQNNGV. The CDR3 sequence is CASSLGGMLGSPLHF. DNA for the CDR3: TGTGCCAGCAGCTTAGGGGGCATGCTAGGATCACCCCTCCACTTT.

The chain combines TRBV19 with TRBJ2-7; D is unclear. Trimming removed 4 bases at V and 6 bases at J, with 10 bases between. Germline V lookup: CDR1 LNHDA, CDR2 SQIVND (reference sequence). This CDR3 is 12 amino acids long. As DNA, the CDR3 is TGTGCCAGTAGTACTACACCCTCCGAGCAGTACTTC. Its translation is CASSTTPSEQYF.

CDR3 loop: CASSENSNTEAFF. The DNA of the CDR3 is TGCGCCAGCAGTGAAAATTCGAACACTGAAGCTTTCTTT. This rearrangement joins TRBV10-1 to TRBJ1-1; unclear D gene. The CDR3 covers 13 residues. The ends were cut back, 3 bases at V and 1 base at J, with 6 bases in the middle. Germline assignment: CDR1 WNHNN and CDR2 SYGVQD (reference sequence).

V usage is TRBV13 and J usage is TRBJ1-1, with no clear D. V was pared by 0 bases and J by 4 bases, with 12 bases between. The CDR3 runs 15 residues. Germline V lookup: CDR1 PRHDT, CDR2 FYEKMQ (reference sequence). CDR3 loop: CASSLGGVGGTEAFF. The CDR3, as DNA: TGTGCCAGCAGCTTAGGCGGGGTGGGCGGCACTGAAGCTTTCTTT.

The V gene is TRBV3-1 (or the pseudogene TRBV3-2), the J gene TRBJ1-2; D is unresolved. V was clipped by 0 bases and J by 8 bases, with 10 bases between them. The CDR3 is made up of 13 amino acids. Germline loops: CDR1 LGHDT, CDR2 YNNKEL (reference sequence). The CDR3 loop is CASSQDHIGGYTF. The CDR3 DNA reads TGTGCCAGCAGCCAAGATCACATCGGAGGCTACACCTTC.

The gene calls are TRBV7-9 and TRBJ1-4; D perhaps matches TRBD1 (5 bases). This CDR3 comprises 17 residues. V was clipped by 4 bases and J by 0 bases, with 15 bases between them. Germline V CDR1 and CDR2: SEHNR, FQNEAQ (reference sequence). The CDR3 region is CASSSNRNTATNEKLFF. DNA for the CDR3: TGTGCCAGCAGCTCCAACAGGAATACTGCAACTAATGAAAAACTGTTTTTT.

V gene TRBV7-8 combines with J gene TRBJ2-7, with 7 bases aligning to TRBD2. From germline, CDR1 is SGHVS and CDR2 FQNEAQ. This CDR3 comprises 15 residues. Trimming removed 2 bases from V and 4 bases from J; junction bases left unmatched: 8. The CDR3 DNA follows: TGTGCCAGCAGCTTATCGGGCGGGAGCCGGTACGAGCAGTACTTC. Amino acids: CASSLSGGSRYEQYF.

The V call is TRBV6-5, the J call TRBJ1-5, with D uncertain. Germline V lookup: CDR1 MNHEY, CDR2 SVGAGI. The CDR3 extends over 13 amino acids. V lost 5 bases, J lost 1 base, and 6 bases lay in between. The CDR3 is CASSPQSNQPQHF. In nucleotides, the CDR3 is TGTGCCAGCAGTCCCCAGAGCAATCAGCCCCAGCATTTT.

About this clone: One end of the junction is discordant with germline, which a read error may explain. For the CDR3, the DNA is TGCAGCGTAGAAGTGTACAAAAGCATGAACACTGAAGCTTTCTTT. It translates to CSVEVYKSMNTEAFF. The chain has TRBV29-1 and TRBJ1-1; D is undetermined. The CDR3 runs 15 residues. Germline V CDR1 and CDR2: SQVTM, ANQGSEA.

V is TRBV7-9 and J is TRBJ1-1, with D possibly matching TRBD1 (6 bases). Deletions cut 1 base from V and 4 bases from J, with 16 bases between. The CDR3 contains 16 residues. The germline V gene has CDR1 SEHNR and CDR2 FQNEAQ (reference sequence). This CDR3 is CASSLVHSGGATEAFF. CDR3 sequence (DNA): TGTGCCAGCAGCTTAGTTCATAGCGGGGGGGCCACTGAAGCTTTCTTT. Filled out from reference TRBV7-9 and TRBJ1-1, the complete variable domain reads DTGVSQNPRHKITKRGQNVTFRCDPISEHNRLYWYRQTLGQGPEFLTYFQNEAQLEKSRLLSDRFSAERPKGSFSTLEIQRTEQGDSAMYLCASSLVHSGGATEAFFGQGTRLTVV.

The chain links TRBV7-9 to TRBJ2-5, with TRBD1 matching 9 bases. Per germline, CDR1 SEHNR and CDR2 FQNEAQ (reference sequence). CDR3 length equals 14 residues. The V segment lost 5 bases and the J segment 4 bases; nucleotides outside the gene matches: 5. This CDR3 reads CASSPGQGAETQYF. CDR3 nucleotides: TGTGCCAGCAGCCCGGGACAGGGAGCAGAGACCCAGTACTTC.

This chain joins TRBV7-2 and TRBJ1-1, with 8 bases that match TRBD1. CDR1 and CDR2 (germline): SGHTA, FQGNSA. The V gene end was trimmed by 2 bases and the J gene end by 5 bases; junction bases not matched to a gene: 7. The CDR3 totals 15 residues. CDR3 residues: CASSLSGGQGTEAFF. DNA for the CDR3: TGTGCCAGCAGCTTATCGGGAGGACAGGGAACTGAAGCTTTCTTT.

The chain is built from TRBV13 and TRBJ2-1; 14 bases match TRBD2. This CDR3 region has 18 residues. Germline V gene lookup returns CDR1 PRHDT and CDR2 FYEKMQ (reference sequence). Losses at the gene ends were 4 bases for V and 0 bases for J; bases not matched to a gene: 5. The CDR3 sequence is CASSSGTSGGLSYNEQFF. CDR3 nucleotide sequence: TGTGCCAGCAGCTCCGGGACTAGCGGGGGCCTCTCCTACAATGAGCAGTTCTTC.

Remarks on this clone: One end of the junction fails to match germline, which may point to a read error. Other DNA sequences in this sample translate to the same CDR3. The V and J genes are TRBV3-1 (or the pseudogene TRBV3-2) and TRBJ2-7; D is ambiguous. The CDR3 spans 12 residues. Germline assignment: CDR1 LGHDT and CDR2 YNNKEL (reference sequence). CDR3 sequence: CASSQDKYEQYF. CDR3 in DNA: TGCGCCAGCAGCCAAGACAAATACGAGCAGTACTTC.

The genes are TRBV11-2 and TRBJ1-2; no clear D. Germline CDR1 reads SGHAT; CDR2 reads FQNNGV. The CDR3 has 14 amino acids. The V end lost 7 bases, the J end lost 2 bases, and 14 bases lay between the germline ends. The CDR3 sequence is CASMIGPHNYGYTF. The CDR3 DNA reads as TGTGCCAGCATGATAGGTCCCCACAACTATGGCTACACCTTC.

V is TRBV24-1 and J is TRBJ1-1; D not certain. This CDR3 has 13 residues. The germline V gene has CDR1 KGHDR and CDR2 SFDVKD. The V end was cut by 7 bases, the J end by 1 base, with 9 bases between. The CDR3 nucleotides are TGTGCCACCAGGCGTGCGGGGAACACTGAAGCTTTCTTT. This encodes CATRRAGNTEAFF.

The rearrangement uses TRBV7-3 and TRBJ1-1; D gene uncertain. V lost 4 bases and J 1 base, leaving 7 bases between the germline ends. Germline assignment: CDR1 SGHTA and CDR2 FQGTGA. The CDR3 totals 13 residues. DNA of the CDR3: TGTGCCAGCAGCTCAGTGAAGAACACTGAAGCTTTCTTT. Amino acids: CASSSVKNTEAFF.

The chain joins TRBV7-3 to TRBJ2-1, with 7 bases aligning to TRBD2. This CDR3 is built from 14 residues. Per the germline V gene, CDR1 is SGHTA and CDR2 is FQGTGA. The trim removed 5 bases at V and 8 bases at J, leaving 9 bases unmatched. CDR3 residues: CASSLAASGDEQFF. The CDR3 DNA sequence: TGTGCCAGCAGCCTTGCGGCTAGCGGTGATGAGCAGTTCTTC.

The chain uses TRBV2 and TRBJ2-7; D possibly uses TRBD1 or TRBD2 (7 bases each). Germline V gene data show CDR1 as SNHLY and CDR2 as FYNNEI. This CDR3 is 15 amino acids long. V lost 7 bases to trimming and J lost 3 bases, with 19 bases between them. The CDR3 spells CASTATGREGYEQYF. The CDR3 DNA sequence: TGTGCCAGCACCGCGACAGGGAGGGAAGGCTACGAGCAGTACTTC.